This T cell receptor (beta chain) was obtained from a study of neoadjuvant anti-PD-1 for oral cavity cancer. At the level of the study: Before surgery, most patients got three to four biweekly 3 mg/kg nivolumab doses.

Measured with immunoSEQ multiplex PCR; TCRdb has only the in-frame clones, and not every one. The sample lists about 72,000 clones, more than 70% occurring once. The CDR3 has 16 amino acids. From germline, CDR1 is SEHNR and CDR2 FQNEAQ (reference sequence). Trimming removed 5 bases at V and 2 bases at J, with 17 bases between. Cohort: HPV-negative, locally advanced oral cavity squamous cell carcinoma patients. This receptor was obtained from a person aged 40 to 85 with oral cavity squamous cell carcinoma. The specimen was PBMCs, collected before nivolumab (anti-PD-1) treatment. The V and J genes are TRBV7-9 and TRBJ2-3, with D possibly TRBD2 on 6 matching bases. CDR3 sequence: CASSPLRDSPTDTQYF. DNA for the CDR3: TGTGCCAGCAGCCCACTCCGGGACTCCCCCACAGATACGCAGTATTTT. Variable domain in full (rest from reference TRBV7-9 and TRBJ2-3): DTGVSQNPRHKITKRGQNVTFRCDPISEHNRLYWYRQTLGQGPEFLTYFQNEAQLEKSRLLSDRFSAERPKGSFSTLEIQRTEQGDSAMYLCASSPLRDSPTDTQYFGPGTRLTVL.